This T cell receptor beta chain is drawn from a study of T cells in Graves' hyperthyroidism and ophthalmopathy. The authors deemed Graves' hyperthyroidism stable absent ophthalmopathy progression within 18 months. The study left out patients who had uncontrolled infection, other autoimmune disease, pregnancy or lactation. There were TCR beta CDR3 regions amplified from RNA transcripts. The HTBI primer set was used in a first-round RT-PCR of the TCR CDR3. MiXCR, run by TCRdb on the multiplex PCR reads, gives a single entry per CDR3 protein. The sample yields around 760,000 distinct CDR3 sequences, approximately 36% seen once. This clonotype has more than one count but fewer than ten. The CDR3 has 14 residues. Germline lookup yields CDR1 MNHEY and CDR2 SVGAGI. Between the trimmed V and J ends, which lost 7 bases and 3 bases, there was a span of 15 bases.

The sample consisted of blood. The chain has TRBV6-5 and TRBJ1-1; tentative D call: TRBD1 (5 bases). This TCR was recovered from a woman between 40 and 55 years old with Graves' hyperthyroidism. The CDR3, as DNA: TGTGCCAGCAAATCCTGGGGGACCGACACTGAAGCTTTCTTT. The encoded protein is CASKSWGTDTEAFF.